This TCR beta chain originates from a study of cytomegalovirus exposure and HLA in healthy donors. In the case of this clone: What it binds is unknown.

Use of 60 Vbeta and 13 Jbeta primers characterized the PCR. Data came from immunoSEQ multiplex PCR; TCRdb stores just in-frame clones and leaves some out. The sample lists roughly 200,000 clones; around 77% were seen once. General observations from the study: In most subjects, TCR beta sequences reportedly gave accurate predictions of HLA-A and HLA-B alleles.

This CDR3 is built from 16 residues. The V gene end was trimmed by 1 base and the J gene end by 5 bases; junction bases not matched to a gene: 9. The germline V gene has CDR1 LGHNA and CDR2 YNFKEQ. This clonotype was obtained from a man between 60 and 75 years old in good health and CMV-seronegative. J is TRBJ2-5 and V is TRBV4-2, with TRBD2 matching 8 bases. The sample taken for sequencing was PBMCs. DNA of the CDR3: TGTGCCAGCAGCCAAGGACAATACGGGGGGGAGGAGACCCAGTACTTC. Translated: CASSQGQYGGEETQYF.